The next 17 T cell receptor beta chains were all read from a single sample in a study of blood T cell repertoires in COVID-19. Some clones are missing from TCRdb's copy, which holds only in-frame ones; the method was immunoSEQ multiplex PCR. The sample has roughly 120,000 clones; 70% to 90% are singletons. Sequencing was carried out using peripheral blood. The receptor source for this set is a man in his 70s who had recovered from COVID-19.

The rearrangement uses TRBV3-1 (or the pseudogene TRBV3-2) and TRBJ2-7, with D maybe TRBD2 (7 bases). Germline V CDR1 and CDR2: LGHDT, YNNKEL (reference sequence). CDR3 length: 13 amino acids. Trimming stripped 2 bases from V and 3 bases from J, with 8 bases between. The CDR3, as DNA: TGTGCCAGCAGCCAAAGGGGGGGCTACGAGCAGTACTTC. Its translation: CASSQRGGYEQYF.

The rearrangement joins TRBV6-5 to TRBJ1-2; D unclear. CDR3 size: 12 residues. Germline-derived CDR1 and CDR2 are MNHEY and SVGAGI. The V end was cut by 6 bases, the J end by 8 bases, with 13 bases between. DNA of the CDR3: TGTGCCAGCAGGATTATATCGGGGGGCTACACCTTC. Translated, it gives CASRIISGGYTF.

The J gene is TRBJ2-7, the V gene TRBV1; the table's D call, TRBD2, was not checked against the DNA. TRBV1 constitutes a pseudogene. The CDR3 extends over 18 amino acids. CDR3 loop: CTSSHPRLAGAQKDEQYF. In DNA form, the CDR3 reads TGCACCAGCAGCCATCCCAGACTAGCGGGAGCTCAAAAGGACGAGCAGTACTTC.

V and J are TRBV2 and TRBJ1-2; D uncertain. V lost 8 bases and J 0 bases, leaving 13 bases between the germline ends. This CDR3 is built from 14 residues. Germline loops: CDR1 SNHLY, CDR2 FYNNEI. This CDR3 is CASGGLAANYGYTF. CDR3 bases: TGTGCCAGCGGCGGGTTGGCAGCTAACTATGGCTACACCTTC.

The chain joins TRBV11-1 to TRBJ1-6, with 8 bases identical to TRBD1. This CDR3 region has 14 residues. J was trimmed by 7 bases and V by 6 bases; bases with no gene match: 5. Germline V lookup: CDR1 SGHAT, CDR2 FQDESV (reference sequence). The chain's CDR3 is CASSAGQGNSPLHF. CDR3 in DNA: TGTGCCAGCAGTGCAGGACAGGGAAATTCACCCCTCCACTTT. The variable domain in full, with the rest retrieved from reference TRBV11-1 and TRBJ1-6, is EAEVAQSPRYKITEKSQAVAFWCDPISGHATLYWYRQILGQGPELLVQFQDESVVDDSQLPKDRFSAERLKGVDSTLKIQPAELGDSAMYLCASSAGQGNSPLHFGNGTRLTVT.

The table lists this clone with a count of one. The chain has TRBV4-3 and TRBJ2-7; 8 bases match TRBD1. V shed 0 bases and J 4 bases; nucleotides not matched to a gene: 17. This CDR3 has 19 amino acids. Germline V lookup: CDR1 LGHNA, CDR2 YSLEER. The CDR3 spells CASSQDIRGRPQSSYEQYF. In DNA, the CDR3 is TGCGCCAGCAGCCAAGATATCAGGGGGCGACCCCAGTCCTCTTACGAGCAGTACTTC.

The chain employs TRBV28 and TRBJ2-7; 8 nucleotides line up with TRBD1. CDR1 is MDHEN, CDR2 SYDVKM, per germline. The ends lost 8 bases at V and 4 bases at J; junction bases unmatched: 7. This CDR3 has 13 residues. CDR3 region: CASRTGFMYEQYF. CDR3 DNA sequence: TGTGCCAGCCGGACAGGGTTTATGTACGAGCAGTACTTC.

The CDR3 DNA reads as TGTGCCAGCTCACGTACGGACACCGGGGAGCTGTTTTTT. Translated: CASSRTDTGELFF. V and J are TRBV18 and TRBJ2-2, with unresolved D. From germline, CDR1 is KGHSH and CDR2 LQKENI. CDR3 length: 13 amino acids. Trimming left V 4 bases short and J 3 bases short, with 6 bases between.

This chain joins TRBV7-6 and TRBJ2-7; 7 nucleotides agree with TRBD1. This CDR3 has 15 amino acids. The ends lost 0 bases at V and 2 bases at J; junction bases unmatched: 4. Germline CDR1 reads SGHVS; CDR2 reads FNYEAQ. CDR3 sequence: CASSLAAGGTYEQYF. Written as DNA, the CDR3 is TGTGCCAGCAGCTTAGCGGCAGGGGGTACCTACGAGCAGTACTTC.

This chain uses TRBV30 with TRBJ2-3, with 7 bases fitting TRBD2. Looked up from germline, CDR1 is GTSNPN and CDR2 is SVGIG (reference sequence). The length of the CDR3 is 14 residues. Trimming at V came to 3 bases and at J to 6 bases, leaving 9 bases not matched to a gene. CDR3 sequence: CAWSRGLHTDTQYF. The CDR3, as DNA: TGTGCCTGGAGCCGGGGACTACACACCGATACGCAGTATTTT.

V is TRBV19 and J is TRBJ1-1; TRBD1 is a possible D gene (6 bases). Trimming removed 6 bases at V and 3 bases at J, with 11 bases between. Germline V gives CDR1 LNHDA, CDR2 SQIVND (reference sequence). The CDR3 runs to 13 residues. The CDR3 reads CASRRTDYTEAFF. The CDR3 DNA follows: TGTGCCAGTAGGAGGACAGACTACACTGAAGCTTTCTTT.

The chain combines TRBV6-5 with TRBJ1-1, with TRBD1 matching 9 bases. The CDR3 consists of 15 residues. The V gene end was trimmed by 2 bases and the J gene end by 3 bases; junction bases not matched to a gene: 4. Per germline, CDR1 MNHEY and CDR2 SVGAGI. DNA for the CDR3: TGTGCCAGCAGTTACAGGGACAGGGCATACACTGAAGCTTTCTTT. Its translation: CASSYRDRAYTEAFF.

The chain employs TRBV9 and TRBJ2-1, with D maybe TRBD2 (5 bases). V lost 7 bases and J 0 bases, leaving 14 bases between the germline ends. The CDR3 runs to 15 residues. From germline, CDR1 is SGDLS and CDR2 YYNGEE. The CDR3 region has the DNA TGTGCCAGCCGCAGCGGCGCGAGCTCCTACAATGAGCAGTTCTTC. Its translation: CASRSGASSYNEQFF.

The V and J genes are TRBV4-3 and TRBJ1-4; D gene ambiguous. The CDR3 loop spans 14 amino acids. Looked up from germline, CDR1 is LGHNA and CDR2 is YSLEER. Trimming removed 3 bases from V and 7 bases from J, with 12 bases in between. CDR3 in amino acids: CASSHPRRGEKLFF. The CDR3 coding sequence is TGCGCCAGCAGCCACCCCAGACGGGGTGAAAAACTGTTTTTT.

J is TRBJ1-6 and V is TRBV7-8; 10 positions agree with TRBD1. Germline CDR1 SGHVS, CDR2 FQNEAQ. The length of the CDR3 is 14 residues. J gave up 11 bases and V 4 bases, and 5 bases lay outside the gene matches. In DNA, the CDR3 is TGTGCCAGCAGCTCCCGGACAGGGGGAACACCCCTCCACTTT. It encodes CASSSRTGGTPLHF. Full variable domain (remainder filled in from reference TRBV7-8 and TRBJ1-6): GAGVSQSPRYKVAKRGQDVALRCDPISGHVSLFWYQQALGQGPEFLTYFQNEAQLDKSGLPSDRFFAERPEGSVSTLKIQRTQQEDSAVYLCASSSRTGGTPLHFGNGTRLTVT.

The J gene is TRBJ1-6, the V gene TRBV28; TRBD1 aligns across 7 bases. Germline CDR1 and CDR2: MDHEN and SYDVKM. V dropped 7 bases and J dropped 9; count of bases not matched to a gene: 6. This CDR3 has 13 residues. The CDR3 is CASTRDRASPLHF. CDR3 nucleotide sequence: TGTGCCAGCACTAGAGACAGGGCTTCACCCCTCCACTTT. Full variable domain (rest looked up from reference TRBV28 and TRBJ1-6): DVKVTQSSRYLVKRTGEKVFLECVQDMDHENMFWYRQDPGLGLRLIYFSYDVKMKEKGDIPEGYSVSREKKERFSLILESASTNQTSMYLCASTRDRASPLHFGNGTRLTVT.

This clone was seen just once. The chain couples TRBV10-3 to TRBJ2-5; TRBD2 matches 9 bases. Unmatched junction bases numbered 6, after V lost 10 bases and J lost 0 bases. The CDR3 is 14 residues long. Germline CDR1 and CDR2: ENHRY and SYGVKD. The CDR3 bases are TGTGCCACGCGACTAGCGGAGTACCAAGAGACCCAGTACTTC. This codes for CATRLAEYQETQYF.